The 18 T cell receptor beta chains in this list originate from one sample, sequenced in a study of T cell responses to AZD1222 COVID-19 vaccine. This table comes from immunoSEQ multiplex PCR, and its TCRdb copy is limited to in-frame clones, with some not included. The sample has approximately 130,000 clones; about 90% are singletons. The starting material was peripheral blood, obtained on day 0 of AZD1222 vaccination. The receptor set was obtained from an adult in good health.

V usage is TRBV30 and J usage is TRBJ2-5, with D perhaps TRBD2 (6 bases). The CDR3 is 12 residues long. The germline CDR1 and CDR2 sequences are GTSNPN and SVGIG (reference sequence). V was cut by 8 bases and J by 5 bases, with 15 bases left in between. DNA of the CDR3: TGTGCCGGGACTTTGGAATGGGAGACCCAGTACTTC. As protein: CAGTLEWETQYF.

This chain connects TRBV3-1 (or the pseudogene TRBV3-2) to TRBJ1-3; 7 bases are shared with TRBD1. CDR3 size: 16 residues. Germline CDR1 LGHDT, CDR2 YNNKEL (reference sequence). V dropped 6 bases and J dropped 0; count of bases not matched to a gene: 8. CDR3 coding DNA: TGTGCCAGCAGAGGGGGCACCCTAGGCTCTGGAAACACCATATATTTT. Its translation: CASRGGTLGSGNTIYF.

J is TRBJ2-1 and V is TRBV5-1; TRBD2 agrees at 7 bases. The V and J ends lost 0 bases and 9 bases, in that order; junction bases with no gene match: 9. CDR3 length: 15 amino acids. The germline CDR1 and CDR2 sequences are SGHRS and YFSETQ. CDR3 in DNA: TGCGCCAGCAGCTTGGTGGGCGGGAGTAGGGGTGAGCAGTTCTTC. The encoded protein is CASSLVGGSRGEQFF.

V gene TRBV9 combines with J gene TRBJ2-7; a possible D gene is TRBD2 (5 bases). The CDR3 consists of 15 residues. The V gene's germline CDR1 is SGDLS and CDR2 YYNGEE. V was trimmed by 4 bases and J by 1 base, leaving 15 bases between them. The CDR3 region is CASSPEAGRSYEQYF. CDR3 coding DNA: TGTGCCAGCAGCCCGGAGGCAGGAAGATCCTACGAGCAGTACTTC.

This sequence joins TRBV6-1 and TRBJ2-7; D unresolved. Germline lookup yields CDR1 MNHNS and CDR2 SASEGT. V gave up 1 base and J gave up 5 bases, with 6 bases separating them. There are 12 residues in the CDR3. The CDR3 DNA reads TGTGCCAGCAGTGAAGTGGGCGACGAGCAGTACTTC. It translates to CASSEVGDEQYF.

This chain uses TRBV7-9 with TRBJ1-6, with D unclear. This CDR3 is built from 15 residues. Germline V CDR1 and CDR2: SEHNR, FQNEAQ (reference sequence). The V gene lost 2 bases and the J gene lost 7 bases, with 12 bases spanning the gap. The CDR3 sequence is CASSLLGSENSPLHF. CDR3 DNA: TGTGCCAGCAGCTTACTCGGTTCTGAAAATTCACCCCTCCACTTT.

This rearrangement joins TRBV27 to TRBJ2-1, with 8 bases aligning to TRBD2. From germline, CDR1 is MNHEY and CDR2 SMNVEV (reference sequence). The CDR3 is made up of 13 amino acids. With V trimmed by 6 bases and J by 9 bases, 7 bases remained unmatched. CDR3 sequence (DNA): TGTGCCAGCAGCTGGGGTCGGGGGGGTGAGCAGTTCTTC. It is translated as CASSWGRGGEQFF.

The CDR3 here is CASAGASYEQYF. Written as DNA, the CDR3 is TGTGCCAGCGCGGGGGCCTCCTACGAGCAGTACTTC. The V and J genes are TRBV6-1 and TRBJ2-7, with D tentatively TRBD2 (7 bases). The CDR3 covers 12 residues. Trimming took off 8 bases at V and 0 bases at J, with 8 bases between the two ends. Germline V lookup: CDR1 MNHNS, CDR2 SASEGT.

This clone was seen once. The genes are TRBV5-4 and TRBJ2-1; 7 bases line up with TRBD1. V dropped 3 bases and J dropped 2; count of bases not matched to a gene: 2. This CDR3 is built from 14 residues. Germline V gene sequence: CDR1 SGHNT, CDR2 YYREEE (reference sequence). CDR3 sequence reads: CASSWDRAYNEQFF. CDR3 nucleotides: TGTGCCAGCAGCTGGGACAGAGCCTACAATGAGCAGTTCTTC.

The CDR3 DNA is TGTGCCAGCAGCTTGAGGGCCCGATTGAACACTGAAGCTTTCTTT. This codes for CASSLRARLNTEAFF. The chain links TRBV11-2 to TRBJ1-1; no clear D. Germline assignment: CDR1 SGHAT and CDR2 FQNNGV. With 3 bases removed from V and 0 bases from J, the gap between germline ends came to 11 bases. This CDR3 has 15 amino acids.

Only one count was recorded for this clone. The chain has TRBV14 and TRBJ2-7; D is possibly TRBD1 (5 bases). The germline CDR1 and CDR2 sequences are SGHDN and FVKESK. This CDR3 is built from 16 residues. The germline V and J ends were trimmed by 1 base and 4 bases, with 17 bases remaining between them. DNA of the CDR3: TGTGCCAGCAGCCAAGGTCTTATCACAGGCCGGTACGAGCAGTACTTC. Amino acids: CASSQGLITGRYEQYF.

The chain couples TRBV6-5 to TRBJ1-4; D not resolved. The CDR3 contains 15 residues. Trimming removed 5 bases at V and 0 bases at J, with 10 bases between. Germline V gives CDR1 MNHEY, CDR2 SVGAGI. In nucleotides, the CDR3 is TGTGCCAGCAGTCCCGGGAAGACAACTAATGAAAAACTGTTTTTT. This sequence encodes CASSPGKTTNEKLFF.

The chain carries TRBV11-2 and TRBJ1-6; no clear D gene. This CDR3 contains 12 residues. V lost 3 bases, J lost 6 bases, and 3 bases lay in between. Germline CDR1 and CDR2: SGHAT and FQNNGV. The CDR3 DNA reads as TGTGCCAGCAGCTTTCCTAATTCACCCCTCCACTTT. It yields the protein CASSFPNSPLHF. Full variable domain (missing parts from reference TRBV11-2 and TRBJ1-6): EAGVAQSPRYKIIEKRQSVAFWCNPISGHATLYWYQQILGQGPKLLIQFQNNGVVDDSQLPKDRFSAERLKGVDSTLKIQPAKLEDSAVYLCASSFPNSPLHFGNGTRLTVT.

This clone was picked up a small number of times. The chain joins TRBV6-5 to TRBJ1-2; the D gene is possibly TRBD1 (5 bases). Germline lookup yields CDR1 MNHEY and CDR2 SVGAGI. The germline V and J ends were trimmed by 5 bases and 6 bases, with 13 bases remaining between them. The CDR3 extends over 13 amino acids. The CDR3 reads CASSRVGGDGYTF. DNA for the CDR3: TGTGCCAGCAGTCGGGTTGGGGGTGATGGCTACACCTTC.

The chain employs TRBV4-2 and TRBJ2-7; tentative D call: TRBD2 (5 bases). The CDR3 has 16 residues. Germline V gene sequence: CDR1 LGHNA, CDR2 YNFKEQ. Trimming took 0 bases from V and 1 from J, leaving 13 bases between them. The CDR3 sequence: CASSQDILARSYEQYF. The DNA for the CDR3 is TGTGCCAGCAGCCAAGATATCCTAGCACGGTCCTACGAGCAGTACTTC.

This chain links TRBV27 with TRBJ2-7; D perhaps matches TRBD2 (7 bases). Germline lookup yields CDR1 MNHEY and CDR2 SMNVEV (reference sequence). Trimming shortened V by 3 bases and J by 2 bases, and 17 bases separated the two germline ends. This CDR3 is 16 amino acids long. The CDR3 DNA sequence: TGTGCCAGCAGTTTTATGGTTACAGGGAGGGCCTACGAGCAGTACTTC. It yields the protein CASSFMVTGRAYEQYF.

The chain combines TRBV7-9 with TRBJ1-1; TRBD1 might be the D (5 bases). The germline gives CDR1 SEHNR, CDR2 FQNEAQ (reference sequence). V lost 0 bases to trimming and J lost 7 bases, with 15 bases between them. There are 15 residues in the CDR3. In DNA, the CDR3 is TGTGCCAGCAGCTTAGCCGGGGCGAGGGTTGTTGAAGCTTTCTTT. Its protein product is CASSLAGARVVEAFF.

The chain employs TRBV28 and TRBJ2-3; 7 positions match TRBD2. Trimming took 3 bases from V and 6 from J; bases not matched to a gene: 9. CDR1 is MDHEN and CDR2 is SYDVKM in the germline V gene. CDR3 size: 15 residues. The CDR3 loop reads CASSLGGVLGDTQYF. CDR3 nucleotide sequence: TGTGCCAGCAGTTTGGGAGGGGTCTTGGGGGATACGCAGTATTTT.